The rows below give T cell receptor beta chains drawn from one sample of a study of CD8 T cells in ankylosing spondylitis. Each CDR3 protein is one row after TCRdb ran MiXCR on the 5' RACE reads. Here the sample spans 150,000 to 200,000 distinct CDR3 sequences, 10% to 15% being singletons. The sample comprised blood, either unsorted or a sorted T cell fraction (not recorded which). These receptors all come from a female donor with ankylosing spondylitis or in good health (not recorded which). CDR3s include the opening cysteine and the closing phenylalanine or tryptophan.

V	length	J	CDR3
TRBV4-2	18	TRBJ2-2	CASSQDGRLAGDTGELFF
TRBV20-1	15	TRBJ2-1	CSATPGSGTLREQFF
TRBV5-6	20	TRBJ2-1	CASSSKFSGRADVRVDEQFF
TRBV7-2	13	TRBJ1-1	CASRLQPNTEAFF
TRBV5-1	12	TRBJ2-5	CASSLAMETQYF
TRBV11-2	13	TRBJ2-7	CASRTGTVPEQYF
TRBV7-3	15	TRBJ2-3	CASSSDGGVSDTQYF
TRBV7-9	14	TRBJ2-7	CASSPGQGIGEQYF
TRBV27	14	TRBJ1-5	CASSLLGVGQPQHF
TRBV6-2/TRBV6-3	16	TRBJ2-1	CASRTGLAGFYNEQFF
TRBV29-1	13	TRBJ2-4	CSAVRGGADIQYF
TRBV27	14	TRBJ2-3	CASSWGRGTDTQYF
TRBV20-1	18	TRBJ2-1	CSARVPSEAGGLYNEQFF
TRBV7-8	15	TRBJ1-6	CASSPTQTGSSPLHF
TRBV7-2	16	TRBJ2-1	CASSLAGTGTMNEQFF
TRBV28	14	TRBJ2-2	CASSWGTVPGELFF
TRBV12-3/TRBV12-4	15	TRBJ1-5	CASSQTGGRNQPQHF
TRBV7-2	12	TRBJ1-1	CASSLSQVEAFF
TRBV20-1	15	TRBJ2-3	CSASASGGSTDTQYF
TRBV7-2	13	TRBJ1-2	CASSLFGHYGYTF
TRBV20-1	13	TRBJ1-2	CSAEGQGNYGYTF
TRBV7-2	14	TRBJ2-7	CASIPGTGAYEQYF
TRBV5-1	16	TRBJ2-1	CASSLGGSALYNEQFF
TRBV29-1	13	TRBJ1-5	CSVSNQRDQPQHF
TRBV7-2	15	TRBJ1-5	CASSPTPGLNQPQHF
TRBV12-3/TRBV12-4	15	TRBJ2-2	CASRVGTSSTGELFF
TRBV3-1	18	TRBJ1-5	CASSQAAPAGVSNQPQHF
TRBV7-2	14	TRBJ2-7	CASSLARFSYEQYF
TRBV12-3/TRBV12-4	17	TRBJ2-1	CASSSRQAGFSYNEQFF
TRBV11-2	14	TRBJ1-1	CASSIEVPIAEAFF
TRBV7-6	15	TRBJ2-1	CASSDIAQGTDEQFF
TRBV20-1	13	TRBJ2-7	CSASSGMLYEQYF
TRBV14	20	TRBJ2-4	CASSQHRTSGQTLAKNIQYF
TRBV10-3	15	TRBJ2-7	CAISGETSASYEQYF
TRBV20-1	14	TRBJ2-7	CSALTSGRADEQYF
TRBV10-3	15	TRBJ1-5	CAISESGQYDQPQHF
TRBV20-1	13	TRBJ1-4	CSASHLRGEKLFF
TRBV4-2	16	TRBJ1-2	CASSQGSLEPLYGYTF
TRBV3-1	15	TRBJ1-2	CASSQLPRAGQGYTF
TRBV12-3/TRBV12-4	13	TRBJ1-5	CASSYRGYQPQHF
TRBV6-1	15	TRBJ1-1	CASSERGRANTEAFF
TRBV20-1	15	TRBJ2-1	CSATKGLRGNNEQFF
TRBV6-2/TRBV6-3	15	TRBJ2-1	CASSPDGRLYNEQFF
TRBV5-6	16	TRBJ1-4	CASSPQGAGTNEKLFF
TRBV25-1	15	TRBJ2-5	CASSDPPDDKETQYF
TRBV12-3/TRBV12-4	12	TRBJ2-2	CATSPQTGELFF
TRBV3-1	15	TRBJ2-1	CASRREGHPYNEQFF
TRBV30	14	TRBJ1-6	CAWSVLPYNSPLHF
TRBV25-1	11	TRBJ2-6	CASTGANVLTF
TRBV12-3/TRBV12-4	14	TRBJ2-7	CASSLGELSYEQYF
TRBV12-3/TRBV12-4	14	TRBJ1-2	CASSQATSNYGYTF
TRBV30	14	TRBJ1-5	CAWSSSGPNQPQHF
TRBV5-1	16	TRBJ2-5	CASTRTSGLRQETQYF
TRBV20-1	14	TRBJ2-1	CSADTSGRYNEQFF
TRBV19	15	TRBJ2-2	CASSILAGVTGELFF
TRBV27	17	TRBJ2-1	CASRGSLYSPDDNEQFF
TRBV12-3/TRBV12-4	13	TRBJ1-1	CASSPGRNTEAFF
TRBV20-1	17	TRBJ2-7	CSAGTLRAGLLSYEQYF
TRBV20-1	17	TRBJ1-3	CSARVVGQGNSGNTIYF